The 20 T cell receptor beta chains presented below share a single source sample, sequenced in a study of T-cell memory formation after mild COVID-19. TCRdb itself ran the 5' RACE reads through MiXCR, one entry per CDR3 protein. The table includes about 440,000 distinct CDR3 sequences, around 20% detected once. The sample was PBMCs or a T cell subset sorted from them (not recorded which). The receptors were gathered from an adult woman who had mild COVID-19 (a few samples of this study predate the infection). Cell type and time point are not known.

The rearrangement joins TRBV11-2 to TRBJ2-6, with a possible D match to TRBD2 (6 bases). Trimming removed 5 bases from V and 2 bases from J, with 13 bases in between. CDR1 and CDR2 from the germline V gene are SGHAT and FQNNGV. The CDR3 is made up of 16 amino acids. The CDR3 DNA reads TGTGCCAGCAGCCACACCGGGGGAGCTGGGGCCAACGTCCTGACTTTC. Protein: CASSHTGGAGANVLTF.

This clonotype was detected only a few times. The chain couples TRBV9 to TRBJ2-3, with D perhaps matching TRBD2 (6 bases). Germline CDR1 and CDR2: SGDLS and YYNGEE. The CDR3 length is 13 residues. The V and J ends lost 3 bases and 4 bases respectively, with 9 bases between them. Here the CDR3 DNA reads TGTGCCAGCAGCGAAACGGGGGCAGATACGCAGTATTTT. Its translation: CASSETGADTQYF.

V is TRBV7-9 and J is TRBJ2-1; 8 bases align to TRBD2. Germline V CDR1 and CDR2: SEHNR, FQNEAQ (reference sequence). The CDR3 is 16 amino acids. V lost 3 bases to trimming and J lost 9 bases; unmatched junction nucleotides: 13. CDR3 sequence (DNA): TGTGCCAGCAGCTTCGTCCCGGGACTAGGTCCGGTTGAGCAGTTCTTC. It yields the protein CASSFVPGLGPVEQFF.

Only a few counts were recorded for this clonotype. This rearrangement joins TRBV20-1 to TRBJ1-5, with a possible D match to TRBD1 (5 bases). This CDR3 spans 17 amino acids. The V gene's germline CDR1 is DFQATT and CDR2 SNEGSKA (reference sequence). Trimming took 0 bases from V and 5 from J, leaving 20 bases between them. CDR3 sequence (DNA): TGCAGTGCTAGAGATTTGGTTGCCCCGGGGCCCCATCAGCCCCAGCATTTT. Its translation: CSARDLVAPGPHQPQHF.

The table lists this clonotype with a count of one. The genes are TRBV5-1 and TRBJ2-5; D call uncertain. CDR1 and CDR2 (germline): SGHRS, YFSETQ. The length of the CDR3 is 12 residues. V was pared by 3 bases and J by 4 bases, with 7 bases between. The chain's CDR3 is CASSSASETQYF. In nucleotides, the CDR3 is TGCGCCAGCAGCTCGGCTTCAGAGACCCAGTACTTC.

V and J are TRBV30 and TRBJ1-1; D is uncertain. The V end lost 1 base, the J end lost 0 bases, and 3 bases lay between the germline ends. The CDR3 sequence is 12 residues long. CDR1 and CDR2 (germline): GTSNPN, SVGIG (reference sequence). The CDR3 reads CAWSGLNTEAFF. CDR3 bases: TGTGCCTGGAGTGGTCTGAACACTGAAGCTTTCTTT.

This clonotype occurred a few times. The chain is built from TRBV4-1 and TRBJ1-1, with D uncertain. V lost 2 bases, J lost 0 bases, and 7 bases lay in between. The CDR3 totals 14 residues. Germline V gives CDR1 MGHRA, CDR2 YSYEKL. CDR3 amino acids: CASSQLPLNTEAFF. The CDR3 DNA is TGCGCCAGCAGCCAACTACCCTTGAACACTGAAGCTTTCTTT.

The chain uses TRBV9 and TRBJ1-2; D is undetermined. CDR1 and CDR2 from the germline V gene are SGDLS and YYNGEE. The germline V and J ends were trimmed by 4 bases and 9 bases, with 13 bases remaining between them. This CDR3 contains 12 residues. The CDR3 reads CASSPNDVSYTF. The CDR3 nucleotides read TGTGCCAGCAGCCCAAATGACGTGAGCTACACCTTC.

This clonotype has just a few counts. The chain joins TRBV23-1 to TRBJ1-1, with TRBD1 matching over 7 bases. TRBV23-1 is reported as an ORF; its role is uncertain. CDR3 size: 16 residues. Germline trimming cut 3 bases from V and 2 bases from J; bases unmatched to any gene: 9. The chain's CDR3 is CASSQQTTGRNTEAFF. Here the CDR3 DNA reads TGCGCCAGCAGTCAGCAAACGACAGGGAGAAACACTGAAGCTTTCTTT.

This clonotype was counted a few times. The chain joins TRBV24-1 to TRBJ2-4; weak D call: TRBD1 (6 bases). Germline V gene lookup returns CDR1 KGHDR and CDR2 SFDVKD. The ends were cut back, 3 bases at V and 1 base at J, with 12 bases in the middle. The CDR3 extends over 16 amino acids. CDR3 amino acids: CATSDTPQGAKNIQYF. The CDR3 DNA follows: TGTGCCACCAGTGATACTCCCCAGGGGGCCAAAAACATTCAGTACTTC.

This clonotype was seen only a few times. This chain uses TRBV7-9 with TRBJ2-7, with D possibly TRBD2 on 7 matching bases. This CDR3 is built from 18 residues. V lost 5 bases, J lost 0 bases, and 23 bases lay in between. Germline V gene sequence: CDR1 SEHNR, CDR2 FQNEAQ (reference sequence). The CDR3 DNA is TGTGCCAGCAGCCCAGATCGGGGGGCCCGCGGAAGCTCCTACGAGCAGTACTTC. Its translation is CASSPDRGARGSSYEQYF.

The chain recombines TRBV5-1 with TRBJ1-2; D is possibly TRBD1 (5 bases). This CDR3 contains 14 residues. Trimming pared 6 bases from V and 2 bases from J, leaving 14 bases between. The germline gives CDR1 SGHRS, CDR2 YFSETQ. In DNA, the CDR3 is TGCGCCAGCATGGACTCCCAGGGAAACTATGGCTACACCTTC. It translates to CASMDSQGNYGYTF.

The rearrangement uses TRBV5-1 and TRBJ2-3; TRBD1 agrees at 8 bases. With 3 bases clipped from V and 5 bases from J, the junction kept 8 bases outside the gene matches. Germline CDR1 SGHRS, CDR2 YFSETQ. The CDR3 covers 15 residues. For the CDR3, the DNA is TGCGCCAGCAGCTCCGGACAGGGTGCATTAGATACGCAGTATTTT. As protein: CASSSGQGALDTQYF. The complete variable domain, with remaining parts taken from reference TRBV5-1 and TRBJ2-3, reads KAGVTQTPRYLIKTRGQQVTLSCSPISGHRSVSWYQQTPGQGLQFLFEYFSETQRNKGNFPGRFSGRQFSNSRSEMNVSTLELGDSALYLCASSSGQGALDTQYFGPGTRLTVL.

The CDR3 sequence: CSAEPDGNSYEQYF. DNA for the CDR3: TGCAGTGCCGAGCCGGACGGGAACTCCTACGAGCAGTACTTC. V and J are TRBV20-1 and TRBJ2-7; maybe TRBD2 (5 bases). V was cut by 6 bases and J by 0 bases, with 15 bases left in between. Germline V gene lookup returns CDR1 DFQATT and CDR2 SNEGSKA (reference sequence). The CDR3 sequence is 14 residues long.

The chain is built from TRBV7-3 and TRBJ1-1, with TRBD1 matching 7 bases. CDR3 length equals 14 residues. The ends lost 5 bases at V and 4 bases at J; junction bases unmatched: 7. Germline V lookup: CDR1 SGHTA, CDR2 FQGTGA. The CDR3 loop is CASSRIPGGTEAFF. The CDR3 coding sequence is TGTGCCAGCAGCCGGATCCCAGGGGGCACTGAAGCTTTCTTT.

The chain recombines TRBV20-1 with TRBJ1-1; possible D gene TRBD1, 5 bases. Between the trimmed V and J ends, which lost 4 bases and 2 bases, there was a span of 14 bases. The CDR3 sequence is 14 residues long. CDR1 and CDR2 (germline): DFQATT, SNEGSKA (reference sequence). CDR3 sequence: CSAKIGTANTEAFF. CDR3 in DNA: TGCAGTGCTAAAATCGGGACTGCCAACACTGAAGCTTTCTTT.

The sample holds a few counts of this clonotype. The chain employs TRBV27 and TRBJ1-2; TRBD1 matches 7 bases. Germline values: CDR1 MNHEY, CDR2 SMNVEV (reference sequence). The CDR3 contains 13 residues. The junction had 7 bases not matched to a gene; V was cut back by 6 bases and J by 6 bases. The CDR3 DNA is TGTGCCAGCAGCACGTGGACAGGACATGGCTACACCTTC. Translating gives CASSTWTGHGYTF.

In this sample, this clonotype turned up a few times. The chain carries TRBV28 and TRBJ1-2; no firm D call. The germline CDR1 and CDR2 sequences are MDHEN and SYDVKM. The germline V and J ends were trimmed by 4 bases and 5 bases, with 20 bases remaining between them. There are 16 residues in the CDR3. CDR3 DNA sequence: TGTGCCAGCAGTTCGGCACCTGGGCCGACCGGGTATGGCTACACCTTC. Its translation: CASSSAPGPTGYGYTF.

The rearrangement links TRBV29-1 to TRBJ2-1; D may match TRBD1 or TRBD2 (5 bases each). This CDR3 spans 11 amino acids. Trimming took 5 bases from V and 8 from J, leaving 10 bases between them. Germline assignment: CDR1 SQVTM and CDR2 ANQGSEA. This chain's CDR3 is CSVRWGYEQFF. In nucleotides, the CDR3 is TGCAGCGTTCGGTGGGGGTATGAGCAGTTCTTC.

This clonotype has more than one count but fewer than ten. This chain links TRBV6-5 with TRBJ2-3; D remains ambiguous. Germline CDR1 MNHEY, CDR2 SVGAGI. CDR3 size: 12 residues. The V end lost 4 bases, the J end lost 4 bases, and 6 bases lay between the germline ends. For the CDR3, the DNA is TGTGCCAGCAGTTTTGGTGCAGATACGCAGTATTTT. It encodes CASSFGADTQYF.